The TCR beta chain described here comes from a study of T cell responses to AZD1222 COVID-19 vaccine. Germline V gene sequence: CDR1 KGHSH, CDR2 LQKENI. The CDR3 has 13 amino acids. Trimming pared 3 bases from V and 8 bases from J, leaving 13 bases between. Measured with immunoSEQ multiplex PCR; TCRdb has only the in-frame clones, and not every one. Seen here are tens of thousands of clones, roughly nine tenths observed once, and the top ten hold 7.5% to 10%. The V call is TRBV18, the J call TRBJ1-1; unclear D gene. The sequence was collected from an adult who received the AZD1222 COVID-19 vaccine. The specimen comprised peripheral blood, sampled 28 days after the second AZD1222 dose. As DNA, the CDR3 is TGTGCCAGCTCACCGATAAGGACGGTAGAAGCTTTCTTT. Translation: CASSPIRTVEAFF.